This T cell receptor (beta chain) was retrieved from a study of identifying expanded T cells in peripheral blood. Method: immunoSEQ multiplex PCR; TCRdb's copy keeps in-frame clones and lacks some. The table lists tens of thousands of clones, approximately 88% of them singletons, with approximately 5.2% in the top ten. No infections or other immune events were documented during collection. Broader study findings: Approximately two-week clone count variance significantly increased as total template count grew.

As regards this clone: Its cognate antigen is unknown.

The sequence was collected from a person aged 18-70 years in good health. Sequencing was done on a sample of blood.

The CDR3 bases are TGTGCCAGCAGCCGACTAGCGGGAGCTAATGAGCAGTTCTTC. Protein product: CASSRLAGANEQFF. This chain joins TRBV5-5 and TRBJ2-1; 12 bases are a match to TRBD2. This CDR3 has 14 amino acids. V dropped 4 bases and J dropped 7; count of bases not matched to a gene: 3. Germline CDR1 SGHKS, CDR2 YYEKEE (reference sequence).